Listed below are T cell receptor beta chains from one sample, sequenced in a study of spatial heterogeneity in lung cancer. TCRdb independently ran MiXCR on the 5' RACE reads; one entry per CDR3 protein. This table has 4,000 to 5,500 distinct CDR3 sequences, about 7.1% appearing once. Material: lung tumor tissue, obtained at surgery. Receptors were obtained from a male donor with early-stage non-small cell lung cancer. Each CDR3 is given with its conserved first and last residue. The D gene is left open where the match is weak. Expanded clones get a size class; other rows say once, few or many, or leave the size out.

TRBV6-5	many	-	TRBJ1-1	TGTGCCAGCAGTTACATGGCAGGGGTGAACACTGAAGCTTTCTTT	CASSYMAGVNTEAFF
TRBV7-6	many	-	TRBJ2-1	TGTGCCAGCAGCTTTAGTGTGACGGGGTACAATGAGCAGTTCTTC	CASSFSVTGYNEQFF
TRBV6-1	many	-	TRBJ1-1	TGTGCCAGCAGGGGACCTTGGAAAGGGAAGAACACTGAAGCTTTCTTT	CASRGPWKGKNTEAFF
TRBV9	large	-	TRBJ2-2	TGTGCCAGCAGCGTAGCCCGGGAGACCGGGGAGCTGTTTTTT	CASSVARETGELFF
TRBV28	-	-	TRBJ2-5	TGTGCCAGCAGTCGCTCATCAGCTCGGGGAGAAGAGACCCAGTACTTC	CASSRSSARGEETQYF
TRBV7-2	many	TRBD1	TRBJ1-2	TGTGCCAGCAGTCCCGGGGGACAGGGAAGAATCCAAAATGGCTACACCTTC	CASSPGGQGRIQNGYTF
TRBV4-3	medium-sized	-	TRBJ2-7	TGCGCCAGCAGCCAAGCTCAGGGGCGCTACGAGCAGTACTTC	CASSQAQGRYEQYF
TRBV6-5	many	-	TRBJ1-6	TGTGCCAGCAGTTACAACGGACCCAGGTCACCCCTCCACTTT	CASSYNGPRSPLHF
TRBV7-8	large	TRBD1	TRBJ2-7	TGTGCCAGCAGCGTGGGACAGGCCTACGAGCAGTACTTC	CASSVGQAYEQYF
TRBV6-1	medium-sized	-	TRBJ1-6	TGTGCCTGGGGGGGGGAGGTGCTTCGGTCACCCCTCCACTTT	CAWGGEVLRSPLHF
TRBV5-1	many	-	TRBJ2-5	TGCGCCAGCAGCTTGGAATCCGGTTTCCAAGAGACCCAGTACTTC	CASSLESGFQETQYF
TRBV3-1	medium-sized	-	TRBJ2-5	TGTGCCAGCAGCCAAGACCCAGGAGGGATCCAAGAGACCCAGTACTTC	CASSQDPGGIQETQYF
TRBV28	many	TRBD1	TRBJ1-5	TGTGCCAGCAGTTTACTTCCGGGACAGGGACTTCAGCCCCAGCATTTT	CASSLLPGQGLQPQHF
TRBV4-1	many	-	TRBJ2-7	TGCGCCAGCAGCCTGGGCCCTTGGGGGTACGAGCAGTACTTC	CASSLGPWGYEQYF
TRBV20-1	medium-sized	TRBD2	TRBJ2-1	TGCAGTGCTAGAGAACCGGGACTAGCGGGGGTGGGCTCCTACAATGAGCAGTTCTTC	CSAREPGLAGVGSYNEQFF
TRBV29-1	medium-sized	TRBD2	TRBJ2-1	TGCAGCGCCGTCGGGCTAGCGGGGTACCTCTCCTACAATGAGCAGTTCTTC	CSAVGLAGYLSYNEQFF
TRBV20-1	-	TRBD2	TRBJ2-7	TGCAGTGCCAGGGCGGGGGACGCCTACGAGCAGTACTTC	CSARAGDAYEQYF
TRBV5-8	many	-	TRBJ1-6	TGTGCCAGCAGCTTGGGTCCCCGGGATTCACCCCTCCACTTT	CASSLGPRDSPLHF
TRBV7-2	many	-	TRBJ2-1	TGTGCCAGCAGCTTAGACCCGGCCCTAGGTGGGCAGTTCTTC	CASSLDPALGGQFF
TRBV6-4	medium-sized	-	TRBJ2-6	TGTGCCAGCAGTCCTATTCATTCTGGGGCCAACGTCCTGACTTTC	CASSPIHSGANVLTF
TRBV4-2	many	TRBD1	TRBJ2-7	TGTGCCAGCAGCCGCCAGGACAGGGGGCAATACGAGCAGTACTTC	CASSRQDRGQYEQYF
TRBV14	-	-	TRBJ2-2	TGTGCCAGCAGCCAAGGGACCGCAAACACCGGGGAGCTGTTTTTT	CASSQGTANTGELFF
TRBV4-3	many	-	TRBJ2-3	TGCGCCAGCAGCGGGTCTAGCACAGATACGCAGTATTTT	CASSGSSTDTQYF
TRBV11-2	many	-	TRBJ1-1	TGTGCCAGCAGCTATATTTATCTCACTGAAGCTTTCTTT	CASSYIYLTEAFF
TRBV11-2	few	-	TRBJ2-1	TGTGCCAGCACCCCCTACAATGAGCAGTTCTTC	CASTPYNEQFF
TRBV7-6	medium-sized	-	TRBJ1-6	TGTGCCAGCAGCTTAAGGAATTCACCCCTCCACTTT	CASSLRNSPLHF
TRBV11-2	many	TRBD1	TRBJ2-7	TGTGCCAGCAGCTCTACGCGACAGGGATTTAGCTACGAGCAGTACTTC	CASSSTRQGFSYEQYF
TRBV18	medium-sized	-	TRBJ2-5	TGTGCCAGCTCACCTTTCTCGATAGGAGGGCGAGAGACCCAGTACTTC	CASSPFSIGGRETQYF
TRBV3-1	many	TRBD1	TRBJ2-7	TGTGCCAGCAGCCCATTGACGGACAGGGGAACCTACGAGCAGTACTTC	CASSPLTDRGTYEQYF
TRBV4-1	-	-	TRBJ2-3	TGCGCCAGCAGCCAAGTTAACGCACCCGTTACGCAGTATTTT	CASSQVNAPVTQYF
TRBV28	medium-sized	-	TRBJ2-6	TGTGCCAGCAGCCGGGGCTGGGTCTCTGGGGCCAACGTCCTGACTTTC	CASSRGWVSGANVLTF
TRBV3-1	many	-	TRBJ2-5	TGTGCCAGCAGCCAAGAATGGGACACCGGAGAGACCCAGTACTTC	CASSQEWDTGETQYF
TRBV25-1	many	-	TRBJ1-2	TGTGCCAGCGGGGGCCAGGGGGGCTACACCTTC	CASGGQGGYTF
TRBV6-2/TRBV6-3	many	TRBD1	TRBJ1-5	TGTGCCAGCAGACTGCCGGGACAGGGGCATCAGCCCCAGCATTTT	CASRLPGQGHQPQHF